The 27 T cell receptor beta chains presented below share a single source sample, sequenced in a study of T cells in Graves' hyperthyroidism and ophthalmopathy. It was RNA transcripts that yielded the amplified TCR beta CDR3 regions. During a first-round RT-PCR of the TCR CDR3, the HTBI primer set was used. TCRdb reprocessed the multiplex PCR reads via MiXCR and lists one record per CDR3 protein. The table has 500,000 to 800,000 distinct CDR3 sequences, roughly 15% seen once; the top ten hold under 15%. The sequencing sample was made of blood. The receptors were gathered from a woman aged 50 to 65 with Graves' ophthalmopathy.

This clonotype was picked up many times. CDR3 nucleotide sequence: TGTGCCAGCAGTCCGCTGACAGGTCCCAATCAGCCCCAGCATTTT. Its translation is CASSPLTGPNQPQHF. The chain employs TRBV27 and TRBJ1-5; D might be TRBD1 (6 bases). This CDR3 comprises 15 residues. The germline CDR1 and CDR2 sequences are MNHEY and SMNVEV (reference sequence). The V end was cut by 5 bases, the J end by 3 bases, with 14 bases between.

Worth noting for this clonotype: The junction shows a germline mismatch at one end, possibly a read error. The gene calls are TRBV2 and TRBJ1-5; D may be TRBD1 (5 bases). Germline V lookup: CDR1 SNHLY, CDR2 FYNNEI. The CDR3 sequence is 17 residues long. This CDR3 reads CAGSPLWGEGSNRPQHF. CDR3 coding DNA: TGTGCCGGCAGTCCCCTTTGGGGGGAGGGAAGCAATCGGCCCCAGCATTTT.

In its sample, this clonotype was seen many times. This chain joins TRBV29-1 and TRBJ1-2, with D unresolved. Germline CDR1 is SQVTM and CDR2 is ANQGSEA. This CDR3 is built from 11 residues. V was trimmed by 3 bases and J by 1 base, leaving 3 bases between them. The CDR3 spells CSVDYNYGYTF. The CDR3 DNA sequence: TGCAGCGTTGACTATAACTATGGCTACACCTTC.

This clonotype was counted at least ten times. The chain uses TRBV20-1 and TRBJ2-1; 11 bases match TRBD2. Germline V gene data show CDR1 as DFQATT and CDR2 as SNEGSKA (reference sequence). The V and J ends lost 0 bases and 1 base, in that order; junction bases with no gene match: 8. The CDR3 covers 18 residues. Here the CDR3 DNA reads TGCAGTGCTAGAGATGAGGGGAGACTAGCGGGGTCCTACAATGAGCAGTTCTTC. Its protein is CSARDEGRLAGSYNEQFF.

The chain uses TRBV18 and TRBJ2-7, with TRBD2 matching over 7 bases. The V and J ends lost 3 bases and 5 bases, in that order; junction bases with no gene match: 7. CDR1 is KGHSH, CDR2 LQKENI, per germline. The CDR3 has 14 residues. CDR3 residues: CASSPLTAGDEQYF. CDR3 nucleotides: TGTGCCAGCTCACCCTTGACGGCGGGGGACGAGCAGTACTTC.

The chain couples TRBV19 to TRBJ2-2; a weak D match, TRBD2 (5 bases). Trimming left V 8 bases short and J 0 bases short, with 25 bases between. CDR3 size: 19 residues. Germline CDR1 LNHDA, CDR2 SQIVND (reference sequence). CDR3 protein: CASRGLVGFRDSNTGELFF. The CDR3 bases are TGTGCCAGTCGTGGGCTGGTGGGCTTCCGGGATTCGAACACCGGGGAGCTGTTTTTT.

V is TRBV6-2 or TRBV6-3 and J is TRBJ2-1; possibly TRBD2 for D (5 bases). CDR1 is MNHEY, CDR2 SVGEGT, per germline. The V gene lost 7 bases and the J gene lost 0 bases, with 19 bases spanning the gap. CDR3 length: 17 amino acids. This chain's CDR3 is CASTDAVRESSYNEQFF. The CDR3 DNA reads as TGTGCCAGCACCGACGCGGTTCGGGAAAGCTCCTACAATGAGCAGTTCTTC.

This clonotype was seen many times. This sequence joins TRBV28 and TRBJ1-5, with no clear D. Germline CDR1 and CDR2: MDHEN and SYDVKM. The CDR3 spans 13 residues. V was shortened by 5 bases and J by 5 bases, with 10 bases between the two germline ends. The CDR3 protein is CASSTPTDQPQHF. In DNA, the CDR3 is TGTGCCAGCAGTACCCCGACCGATCAGCCCCAGCATTTT. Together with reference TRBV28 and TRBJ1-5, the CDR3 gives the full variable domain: DVKVTQSSRYLVKRTGEKVFLECVQDMDHENMFWYRQDPGLGLRLIYFSYDVKMKEKGDIPEGYSVSREKKERFSLILESASTNQTSMYLCASSTPTDQPQHFGDGTRLSIL.

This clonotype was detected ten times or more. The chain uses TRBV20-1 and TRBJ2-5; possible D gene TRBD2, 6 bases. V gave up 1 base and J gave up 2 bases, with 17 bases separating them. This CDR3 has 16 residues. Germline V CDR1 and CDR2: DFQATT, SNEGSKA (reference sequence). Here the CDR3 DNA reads TGCAGTGCTAGAGGGTCACTCGGGAGTTGGCAAGAGACCCAGTACTTC. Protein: CSARGSLGSWQETQYF.

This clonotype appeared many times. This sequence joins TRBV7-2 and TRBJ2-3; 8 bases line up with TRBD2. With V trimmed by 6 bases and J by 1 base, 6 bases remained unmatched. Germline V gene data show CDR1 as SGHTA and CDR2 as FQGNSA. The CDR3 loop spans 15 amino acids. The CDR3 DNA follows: TGTGCCAGCAGACCCGGGAGGGGGGGCACAGATACGCAGTATTTT. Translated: CASRPGRGGTDTQYF.

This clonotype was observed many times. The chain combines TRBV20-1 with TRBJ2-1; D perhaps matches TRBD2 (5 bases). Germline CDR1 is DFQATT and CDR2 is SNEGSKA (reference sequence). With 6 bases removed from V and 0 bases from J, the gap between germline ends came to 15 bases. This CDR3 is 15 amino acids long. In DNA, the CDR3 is TGCAGTGCGAAAGGACTGTATAGCTCCTACAATGAGCAGTTCTTC. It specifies CSAKGLYSSYNEQFF.

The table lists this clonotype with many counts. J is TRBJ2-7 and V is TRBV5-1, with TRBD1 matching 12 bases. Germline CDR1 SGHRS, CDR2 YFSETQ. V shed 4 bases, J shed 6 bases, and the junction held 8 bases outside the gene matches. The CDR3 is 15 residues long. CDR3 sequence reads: CASSVDPGQGAEQYF. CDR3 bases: TGCGCCAGCAGCGTTGACCCGGGACAGGGGGCCGAGCAGTACTTC.

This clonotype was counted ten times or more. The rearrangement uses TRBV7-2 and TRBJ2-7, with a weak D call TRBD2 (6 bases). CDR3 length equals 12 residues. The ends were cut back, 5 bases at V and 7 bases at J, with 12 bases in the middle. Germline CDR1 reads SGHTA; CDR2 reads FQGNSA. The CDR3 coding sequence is TGTGCCAGCAGCCCCCTCGGGGGTGAGCAGTACTTC. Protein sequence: CASSPLGGEQYF.

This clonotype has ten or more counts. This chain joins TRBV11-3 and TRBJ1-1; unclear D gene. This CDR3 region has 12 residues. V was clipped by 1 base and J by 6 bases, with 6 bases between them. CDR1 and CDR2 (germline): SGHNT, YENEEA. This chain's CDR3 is CASSLGPSEAFF. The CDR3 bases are TGTGCCAGCAGCTTAGGACCTTCTGAAGCTTTCTTT.

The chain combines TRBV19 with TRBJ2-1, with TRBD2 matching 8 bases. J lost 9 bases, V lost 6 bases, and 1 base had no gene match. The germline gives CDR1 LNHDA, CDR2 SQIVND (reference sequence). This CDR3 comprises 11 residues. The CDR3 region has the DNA TGTGCCAGTAGGACTAGCGTTGAGCAGTTCTTC. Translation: CASRTSVEQFF.

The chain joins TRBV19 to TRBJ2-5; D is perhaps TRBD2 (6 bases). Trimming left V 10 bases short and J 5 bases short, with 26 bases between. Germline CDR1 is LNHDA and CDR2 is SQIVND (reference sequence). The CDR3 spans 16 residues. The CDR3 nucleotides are TGTGCCACTCAACACCCGTCGGGGGAGAGAGGGGAGACCCAGTACTTC. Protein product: CATQHPSGERGETQYF.

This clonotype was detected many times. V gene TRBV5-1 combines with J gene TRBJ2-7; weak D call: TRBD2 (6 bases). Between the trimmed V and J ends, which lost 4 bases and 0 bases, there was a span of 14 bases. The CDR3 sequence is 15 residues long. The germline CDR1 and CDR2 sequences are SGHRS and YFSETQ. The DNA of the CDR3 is TGCGCCAGCAGCCTGGAAGCGGGTCCCTCCTACGAGCAGTACTTC. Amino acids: CASSLEAGPSYEQYF. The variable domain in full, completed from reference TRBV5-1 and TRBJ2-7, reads KAGVTQTPRYLIKTRGQQVTLSCSPISGHRSVSWYQQTPGQGLQFLFEYFSETQRNKGNFPGRFSGRQFSNSRSEMNVSTLELGDSALYLCASSLEAGPSYEQYFGPGTRLTVT.

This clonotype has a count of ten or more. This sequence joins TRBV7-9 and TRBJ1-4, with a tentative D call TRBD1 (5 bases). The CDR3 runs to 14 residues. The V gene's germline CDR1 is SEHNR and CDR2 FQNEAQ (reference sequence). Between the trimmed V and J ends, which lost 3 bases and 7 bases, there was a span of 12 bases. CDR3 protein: CASSLGREAEKLFF. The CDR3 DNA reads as TGTGCCAGCAGCTTGGGCAGGGAGGCTGAAAAACTGTTTTTT.

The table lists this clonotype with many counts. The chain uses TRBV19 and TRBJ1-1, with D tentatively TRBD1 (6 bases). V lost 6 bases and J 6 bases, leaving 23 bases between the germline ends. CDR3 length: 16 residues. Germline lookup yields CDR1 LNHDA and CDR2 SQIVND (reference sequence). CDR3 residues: CASRGKTGTRGAEAFF. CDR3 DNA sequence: TGTGCCAGTAGGGGAAAAACCGGGACAAGGGGGGCTGAAGCTTTCTTT.

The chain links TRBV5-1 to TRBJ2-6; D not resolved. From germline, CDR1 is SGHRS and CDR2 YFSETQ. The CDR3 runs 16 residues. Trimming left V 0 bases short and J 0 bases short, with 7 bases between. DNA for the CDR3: TGCGCCAGCAGCTTGGCCCTTGGCTCTGGGGCCAACGTCCTGACTTTC. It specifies CASSLALGSGANVLTF.

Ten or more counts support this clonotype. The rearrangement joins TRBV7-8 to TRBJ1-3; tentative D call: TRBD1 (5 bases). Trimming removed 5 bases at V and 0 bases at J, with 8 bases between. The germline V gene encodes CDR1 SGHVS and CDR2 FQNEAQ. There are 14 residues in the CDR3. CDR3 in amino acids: CASSPQGSGNTIYF. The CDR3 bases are TGTGCCAGCAGCCCTCAGGGCTCTGGAAACACCATATATTTT.

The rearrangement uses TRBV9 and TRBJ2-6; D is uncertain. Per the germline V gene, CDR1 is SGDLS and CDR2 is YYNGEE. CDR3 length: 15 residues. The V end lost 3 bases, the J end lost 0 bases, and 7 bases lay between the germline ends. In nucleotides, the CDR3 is TGTGCCAGCAGCGGCCACTACTCTGGGGCCAACGTCCTGACTTTC. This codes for CASSGHYSGANVLTF.

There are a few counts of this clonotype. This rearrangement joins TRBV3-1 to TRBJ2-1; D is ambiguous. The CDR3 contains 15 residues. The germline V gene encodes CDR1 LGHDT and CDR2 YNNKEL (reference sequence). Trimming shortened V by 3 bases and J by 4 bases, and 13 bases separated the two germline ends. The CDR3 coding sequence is TGTGCCAGCAGCCAGAATTCCCGGCTTTACAATGAGCAGTTCTTC. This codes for CASSQNSRLYNEQFF.

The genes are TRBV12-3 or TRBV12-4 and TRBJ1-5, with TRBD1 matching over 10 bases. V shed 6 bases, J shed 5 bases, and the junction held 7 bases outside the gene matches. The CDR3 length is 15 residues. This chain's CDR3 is CASSLKTGGHQPQHF. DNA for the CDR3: TGTGCCAGCAGCCTTAAGACAGGGGGCCATCAGCCCCAGCATTTT.

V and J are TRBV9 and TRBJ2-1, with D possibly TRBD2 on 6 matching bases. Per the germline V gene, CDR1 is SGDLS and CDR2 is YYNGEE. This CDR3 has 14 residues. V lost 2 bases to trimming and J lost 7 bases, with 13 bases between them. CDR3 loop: CASSVDGSRNEQFF. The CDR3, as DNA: TGTGCCAGCAGCGTTGACGGGAGTAGAAATGAGCAGTTCTTC.

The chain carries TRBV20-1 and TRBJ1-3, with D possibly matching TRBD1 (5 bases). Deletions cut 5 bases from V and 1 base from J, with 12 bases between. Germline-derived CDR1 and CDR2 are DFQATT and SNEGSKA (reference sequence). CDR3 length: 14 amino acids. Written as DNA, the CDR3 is TGCAGTGCTGGCGACAGTCCGTCTGGAAACACCATATATTTT. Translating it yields CSAGDSPSGNTIYF.

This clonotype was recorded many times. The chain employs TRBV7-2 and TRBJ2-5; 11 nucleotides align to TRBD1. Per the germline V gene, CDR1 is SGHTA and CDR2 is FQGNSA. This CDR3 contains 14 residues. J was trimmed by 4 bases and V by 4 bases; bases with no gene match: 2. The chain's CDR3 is CASSWGTGGETQYF. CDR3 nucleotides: TGTGCCAGCAGCTGGGGGACAGGGGGAGAGACCCAGTACTTC.